This note documents a single TCR beta chain sequence. Its matching antigen is unknown. J was trimmed by 5 bases and V by 3 bases; bases with no gene match: 6. The CDR3 length is 15 residues. Germline V CDR1 and CDR2: SGHTA, FQGNSA. Repertoires were generated with immunoSEQ multiplex PCR, while TCRdb's copy carries only in-frame clones and drops some. The data show about 1 million clones, 70% to 80% seen once. CD4+ cells yielded CD45RA+ naive and CD45RA-negative memory subsets. The data originate from a study of shared clonotypes between healthy human individuals. Study-level information: The plates for each donor numbered three CD4 naive, three CD4 memory, two CD8 naive and one CD8 memory. Study results and caveats: Sorted-subset sequencing was shown by rarefaction to be incomplete despite large depth. Around 5% of naive CD4 clonotypes were common to a handful of donors.

The clonotype was recovered from a young man in good health. Material: memory CD4+ T cells sorted from blood. Subset specified: CD45RA-negative fraction. The rearrangement joins TRBV7-2 to TRBJ2-1; 8 nucleotides match TRBD2. The CDR3 nucleotides read TGTGCCAGCAGCTTCTCTGGACTAGCCCACAATGAGCAGTTCTTC. It translates to CASSFSGLAHNEQFF. The full variable domain, with the rest looked up from reference TRBV7-2 and TRBJ2-1, is GAGVSQSPSNKVTEKGKDVELRCDPISGHTALYWYRQSLGQGLEFLIYFQGNSAPDKSGLPSDRFSAERTGGSVSTLTIQRTQQEDSAVYLCASSFSGLAHNEQFFGPGTRLTVL.